The 20 T cell receptor beta chains below all came from one sample that was sequenced in a study of cytomegalovirus exposure and HLA in healthy donors. Using immunoSEQ multiplex PCR, the repertoire was profiled, and TCRdb retains in-frame clones only, with some absent. Counted here are under 200,000 clones, roughly 80% occurring once; the ten biggest clones make up roughly 7%. The sequencing input was PBMCs. These receptors all stem from a man between 18 and 35 years old in good health and CMV-seropositive.

The gene calls are TRBV25-1 and TRBJ2-2, with 10 bases matching TRBD2. The CDR3 is 15 residues long. V trimming: 3 bases; J trimming: 7 bases; junction bases outside the gene matches: 5. Germline V gene sequence: CDR1 MGHDK, CDR2 SYGVNS. This CDR3 is CASSDSGRGGGELFF. In DNA, the CDR3 is TGTGCCAGCAGTGACAGCGGGAGGGGAGGCGGGGAGCTGTTTTTT.

J is TRBJ2-1 and V is TRBV5-6; 7 positions match TRBD1. CDR1 is SGHDT, CDR2 YYEEEE, per germline. The CDR3 runs to 16 residues. After removal of 4 bases from V and 8 bases from J, the junction contained 15 bases not matched to a gene. The CDR3 DNA reads as TGTGCCAGCAGCGGCCCGACAGGGTACCGGCTCGATGAGCAGTTCTTC. Amino acid sequence: CASSGPTGYRLDEQFF.

This clone has at least ten counts. The rearrangement joins TRBV7-9 to TRBJ1-1; TRBD1 might be the D (5 bases). This CDR3 contains 15 residues. Trimming took 5 bases from V and 0 from J, leaving 13 bases between them. The germline V gene encodes CDR1 SEHNR and CDR2 FQNEAQ (reference sequence). The CDR3 nucleotides are TGTGCCAGCAGCCCGAGTCAGGGTATGAACACTGAAGCTTTCTTT. As protein: CASSPSQGMNTEAFF.

V is TRBV9 and J is TRBJ2-1; 8 bases map to TRBD2. The V segment lost 1 base and the J segment 6 bases; nucleotides outside the gene matches: 6. Germline CDR1 is SGDLS and CDR2 is YYNGEE. CDR3 size: 15 residues. CDR3 bases: TGTGCCAGCAGCGTATCCAGCGGGAGTGGCAATGAGCAGTTCTTC. Protein product: CASSVSSGSGNEQFF.

The rearrangement joins TRBV5-1 to TRBJ1-3, with D maybe TRBD1 (6 bases). Per germline, CDR1 SGHRS and CDR2 YFSETQ. Between the trimmed V and J ends, which lost 4 bases and 4 bases, there was a span of 12 bases. This CDR3 is built from 14 residues. CDR3 in DNA: TGCGCCAGCAGCCCGACAGGATTCGGAAACACCATATATTTT. The encoded protein is CASSPTGFGNTIYF.

The chain combines TRBV27 with TRBJ2-2; 7 bases fit TRBD2. CDR3 length: 14 amino acids. The V segment lost 3 bases and the J segment 4 bases; nucleotides outside the gene matches: 2. CDR1 is MNHEY and CDR2 is SMNVEV in the germline V gene (reference sequence). CDR3 bases: TGTGCCAGCAGTTTGGGAGGGATCACCGGGGAGCTGTTTTTT. As protein: CASSLGGITGELFF.

The rearrangement uses TRBV27 and TRBJ2-7; TRBD2 agrees at 8 bases. Germline V gene data show CDR1 as MNHEY and CDR2 as SMNVEV (reference sequence). V gave up 6 bases and J gave up 2 bases; unmatched junction bases: 9. This CDR3 has 15 amino acids. CDR3 in amino acids: CASRGTSGNPYEQYF. DNA of the CDR3: TGTGCCAGCAGGGGCACTAGCGGCAATCCCTACGAGCAGTACTTC.

The chain has TRBV30 and TRBJ1-4; D may be TRBD1 (6 bases). V was trimmed by 3 bases and J by 5 bases, leaving 13 bases between them. The CDR3 runs to 14 residues. Germline CDR1 is GTSNPN and CDR2 is SVGIG (reference sequence). The CDR3: CAWRKTGYNEKLFF. The DNA for the CDR3 is TGTGCCTGGAGGAAAACAGGGTACAATGAAAAACTGTTTTTT.

The J gene is TRBJ2-1, the V gene TRBV9; 9 bases line up with TRBD2. Germline assignment: CDR1 SGDLS and CDR2 YYNGEE. This CDR3 has 19 residues. Trimming at V came to 3 bases and at J to 3 bases, leaving 16 bases not matched to a gene. The CDR3 spells CASSADPRGLAGVYNEQFF. As DNA, the CDR3 is TGTGCCAGCAGCGCCGATCCCCGAGGTTTAGCGGGAGTCTACAATGAGCAGTTCTTC.

CDR3 region: CASSIAGITAEQYF. In DNA, the CDR3 is TGCGCCAGCAGCATAGCGGGAATCACCGCCGAGCAGTACTTC. The V and J genes are TRBV5-1 and TRBJ2-7, with TRBD2 matching over 8 bases. The J segment lost 6 bases and the V segment lost 4 bases, leaving 9 bases of the junction unmatched. Germline V gene sequence: CDR1 SGHRS, CDR2 YFSETQ. The CDR3 contains 14 residues. The full variable domain, completed using reference TRBV5-1 and TRBJ2-7, is KAGVTQTPRYLIKTRGQQVTLSCSPISGHRSVSWYQQTPGQGLQFLFEYFSETQRNKGNFPGRFSGRQFSNSRSEMNVSTLELGDSALYLCASSIAGITAEQYFGPGTRLTVT.

This CDR3 is CASSVSTQPSDNEQFF. The CDR3 coding sequence is TGTGCCAGCAGCGTAAGTACCCAACCTAGTGACAATGAGCAGTTCTTC. V gene TRBV9 combines with J gene TRBJ2-1; D unresolved. Germline values: CDR1 SGDLS, CDR2 YYNGEE. The V gene lost 1 base and the J gene lost 5 bases, with 16 bases spanning the gap. The CDR3 has 16 residues.

The V gene is TRBV7-8, the J gene TRBJ1-2; D not certain. Per the germline V gene, CDR1 is SGHVS and CDR2 is FQNEAQ. This CDR3 is 15 amino acids long. Trimming cost V 4 bases and J 4 bases, with 16 bases left between them. The CDR3 reads CASSSGLGRVYGYTF. The CDR3 DNA sequence: TGTGCCAGCAGCTCTGGACTCGGGAGGGTCTATGGCTACACCTTC. The full variable domain, its missing parts supplied by reference TRBV7-8 and TRBJ1-2, is GAGVSQSPRYKVAKRGQDVALRCDPISGHVSLFWYQQALGQGPEFLTYFQNEAQLDKSGLPSDRFFAERPEGSVSTLKIQRTQQEDSAVYLCASSSGLGRVYGYTFGSGTRLTVV.

The chain's CDR3 is CASSAGLAKAYEQYF. The CDR3 coding sequence is TGTGCCAGCAGCGCCGGACTAGCGAAAGCCTACGAGCAGTACTTC. The chain recombines TRBV7-8 with TRBJ2-7, with 9 bases that match TRBD2. The CDR3 sequence is 15 residues long. V was clipped by 5 bases and J by 2 bases; unmatched bases: 7. Germline V gene data show CDR1 as SGHVS and CDR2 as FQNEAQ.

This chain uses TRBV7-2 with TRBJ2-5; D unclear. The germline V gene encodes CDR1 SGHTA and CDR2 FQGNSA. The CDR3 totals 15 residues. Trimming stripped 1 base from V and 2 bases from J, with 11 bases between. The CDR3 region is CASSLGSGQQETQYF. CDR3 nucleotides: TGTGCCAGCAGCTTAGGGTCCGGTCAACAAGAGACCCAGTACTTC.

The J gene is TRBJ2-7, the V gene TRBV5-6; 10 bases map to TRBD2. V lost 2 bases, J lost 3 bases, and 11 bases stayed unmatched. CDR3 length: 17 residues. CDR1 and CDR2 (germline): SGHDT, YYEEEE. This CDR3 is CASSFLAGGRTGYEQYF. For the CDR3, the DNA is TGTGCCAGCAGCTTTTTAGCGGGAGGTCGAACAGGCTACGAGCAGTACTTC. The variable domain in full, completed from reference TRBV5-6 and TRBJ2-7, reads DAGVTQSPTHLIKTRGQQVTLRCSPKSGHDTVSWYQQALGQGPQFIFQYYEEEERQRGNFPDRFSGHQFPNYSSELNVNALLLGDSALYLCASSFLAGGRTGYEQYFGPGTRLTVT.

This clone was detected a few times. This chain links TRBV5-1 with TRBJ1-2; a weak D match, TRBD1 (5 bases). CDR1 and CDR2 from the germline V gene are SGHRS and YFSETQ. V gave up 7 bases and J gave up 6 bases, with 13 bases separating them. The CDR3 is 12 residues long. The CDR3 nucleotides are TGCGCCAGCGCCCGGGGGATAGATGGCTACACCTTC. Amino acid sequence: CASARGIDGYTF.

This clone showed up just once. V and J are TRBV6-6 and TRBJ2-3; 11 bases are a match to TRBD2. The CDR3 sequence is 14 residues long. Germline lookup yields CDR1 MNHNY and CDR2 SVGAGI (reference sequence). With V trimmed by 7 bases and J by 7 bases, 7 bases remained unmatched. In DNA form, the CDR3 reads TGTGCCAGCACCTCCGGGACTAGCGGCTATACGCAGTATTTT. Residues: CASTSGTSGYTQYF.

The chain has TRBV7-9 and TRBJ2-6; 7 positions agree with TRBD1. The V and J ends lost 8 bases and 0 bases, in that order; junction bases with no gene match: 10. The CDR3 runs 17 residues. Germline V gene sequence: CDR1 SEHNR, CDR2 FQNEAQ (reference sequence). The DNA of the CDR3 is TGTGCCAGCCTCAAGAGGGGGCTAAGCTCTGGGGCCAACGTCCTGACTTTC. This gives the protein CASLKRGLSSGANVLTF.

The V call is TRBV6-6, the J call TRBJ2-5, with D possibly matching TRBD2 (7 bases). V was pared by 11 bases and J by 5 bases, with 18 bases between. CDR1 and CDR2 (germline): MNHNY, SVGAGI (reference sequence). The length of the CDR3 is 13 residues. The CDR3 nucleotides read TGTGCCCATGGGGCGGGGGCGAGGGAGACCCAGTACTTC. Its translation: CAHGAGARETQYF.

The rearrangement joins TRBV27 to TRBJ2-3, with a tentative D call TRBD2 (6 bases). This CDR3 is 14 amino acids long. Trimming pared 5 bases from V and 1 base from J, leaving 10 bases between. Per the germline V gene, CDR1 is MNHEY and CDR2 is SMNVEV (reference sequence). The CDR3 sequence: CASSRRGRTDTQYF. CDR3 DNA: TGTGCCAGCAGTCGGCGGGGACGCACAGATACGCAGTATTTT.